This T cell receptor beta chain comes out of a study of cytomegalovirus exposure and HLA in healthy donors. Study-level points and caveats: Some V segments, TRBV6-2 and TRBV6-3 among them, were indistinguishable and were therefore excluded.

In the PCR, 60 Vbeta and 13 Jbeta primers were used. Using immunoSEQ multiplex PCR, the repertoire was profiled, and TCRdb retains in-frame clones only, with some absent. The sample has around 84,000 clones, 65% to 85% seen once. V lost 5 bases to trimming and J lost 0 bases; unmatched junction nucleotides: 6. Germline loops: CDR1 SGHDT, CDR2 YYEEEE. The CDR3 is 15 residues long. Points on this clone: Its target is unknown.

The V call is TRBV5-6, the J call TRBJ2-3, with 7 bases identical to TRBD1. Sequencing was done on a sample of PBMCs. This receptor was taken from a middle-aged man in good health and CMV-seronegative. CDR3 nucleotides: TGTGCCAGCAGTAAGAGGACAGGCAGCACAGATACGCAGTATTTT. Amino acid sequence: CASSKRTGSTDTQYF. The entire variable domain, with the rest obtained from reference TRBV5-6 and TRBJ2-3, is as follows: DAGVTQSPTHLIKTRGQQVTLRCSPKSGHDTVSWYQQALGQGPQFIFQYYEEEERQRGNFPDRFSGHQFPNYSSELNVNALLLGDSALYLCASSKRTGSTDTQYFGPGTRLTVL.